This is a list of T cell receptor beta chains from one sample in a study of identical twins. Using its own MiXCR run on the 5' RACE reads, TCRdb lists one record per CDR3 protein. The sample includes some 500,000 distinct CDR3 sequences, approximately 15% of them seen just once. The data also belong to a second study, concerning yellow fever vaccine responses in identical twins.

The sequencing sample was made of CD4+ T cells sorted from blood. The origin of the receptors is a woman between 18 and 30 years old in good health. Both conserved end residues are part of each CDR3. D genes are given only for firm matches. Rows give clone size only sometimes, using once, few, many, or a class for an expanded clone.

CDR3: CASSHSAGANVLTF; DNA: TGTGCCAGCAGCCACTCAGCCGGGGCCAACGTCCTGACTTTC; size: many; J: TRBJ2-6; D: NA; V: TRBV14
CDR3: CASSYLGQAIAGGYTF; DNA: TGTGCCAGCAGTTACCTAGGACAGGCCATTGCGGGGGGCTACACCTTC; size: NA; J: TRBJ1-2; D: TRBD1; V: TRBV6-5
CDR3: CASSLATGAYEQYF; DNA: TGTGCCAGCAGCTTAGCTACAGGCGCCTACGAGCAGTACTTC; size: NA; J: TRBJ2-7; D: NA; V: TRBV7-2
CDR3: CSAPKGGNYGELFF; DNA: TGCAGTGCCCCAAAGGGGGGGAACTACGGGGAGCTGTTTTTT; size: few; J: TRBJ2-2; D: NA; V: TRBV20-1
CDR3: CASSPPPASGGGDTQYF; DNA: TGTGCCAGCAGTCCCCCCCCGGCTAGCGGGGGTGGGGATACGCAGTATTTT; size: NA; J: TRBJ2-3; D: TRBD2; V: TRBV28
CDR3: CASSLANTGTGELFF; DNA: TGCGCCAGCAGCTTGGCGAACACAGGGACCGGGGAGCTGTTTTTT; size: NA; J: TRBJ2-2; D: NA; V: TRBV5-1
CDR3: CSAGSIRQYNSPLHF; DNA: TGCAGTGCTGGATCCATTCGGCAGTATAATTCACCCCTCCACTTT; size: few; J: TRBJ1-6; D: NA; V: TRBV20-1
CDR3: CASSPGLAGAWIKNIQYF; DNA: TGCGCCAGCAGCCCTGGACTAGCGGGGGCTTGGATCAAAAACATTCAGTACTTC; size: NA; J: TRBJ2-4; D: TRBD2; V: TRBV5-1
CDR3: CASSNRQGGQETQYF; DNA: TGTGCCAGCAGTAACCGACAGGGGGGACAAGAGACCCAGTACTTC; size: few; J: TRBJ2-5; D: TRBD1; V: TRBV6-2/TRBV6-3
CDR3: CASGPGLAPYEQYF; DNA: TGTGCTAGTGGTCCGGGACTAGCCCCCTACGAGCAGTACTTC; size: NA; J: TRBJ2-7; D: TRBD2; V: TRBV12-5
CDR3: CSAPPTGRNTEAFF; DNA: TGCAGTGCCCCCCCGACAGGGAGGAACACTGAAGCTTTCTTT; size: few; J: TRBJ1-1; D: TRBD1; V: TRBV20-1
CDR3: CASSPLETLWGTDTQYF; DNA: TGTGCCAGCAGTCCCTTGGAGACTTTATGGGGCACAGATACGCAGTATTTT; size: NA; J: TRBJ2-3; D: NA; V: TRBV6-1
CDR3: CSARDWGGQPQHF; DNA: TGCAGTGCTAGAGACTGGGGGGGACAGCCCCAGCATTTT; size: NA; J: TRBJ1-5; D: NA; V: TRBV20-1
CDR3: CSVDSGLNEKLFF; DNA: TGCAGCGTTGATTCAGGACTCAATGAAAAACTGTTTTTT; size: NA; J: TRBJ1-4; D: NA; V: TRBV29-1
CDR3: CASRATDTQYF; DNA: TGTGCCAGCAGGGCCACAGATACGCAGTATTTT; size: many; J: TRBJ2-3; D: NA; V: TRBV12-3/TRBV12-4
CDR3: CASSVGQGGYEQFF; DNA: TGTGCCAGCAGCGTGGGACAGGGGGGCTATGAGCAGTTCTTC; size: NA; J: TRBJ2-1; D: TRBD1; V: TRBV9
CDR3: CASSRTETYQETQYF; DNA: TGTGCCAGCAGCAGGACAGAAACATACCAAGAGACCCAGTACTTC; size: few; J: TRBJ2-5; D: NA; V: TRBV5-4
CDR3: CASSPLSGGAEQYF; DNA: TGTGCCAGCAGTCCCCTGAGCGGGGGTGCCGAGCAGTACTTC; size: NA; J: TRBJ2-7; D: TRBD2; V: TRBV6-2/TRBV6-3
CDR3: CATSQGGRTDTQYF; DNA: TGCGCCACCTCGCAGGGGGGCCGCACAGATACGCAGTATTTT; size: few; J: TRBJ2-3; D: NA; V: TRBV4-3
CDR3: CASSYSGLAGESSYNEQFF; DNA: TGTGCCAGCAGTTACTCGGGACTAGCGGGAGAGAGCTCCTACAATGAGCAGTTCTTC; size: NA; J: TRBJ2-1; D: TRBD2; V: TRBV6-2/TRBV6-3
CDR3: CASSESGIEQPQHF; DNA: TGTGCCAGCAGTGAATCAGGGATAGAACAGCCCCAGCATTTT; size: NA; J: TRBJ1-5; D: NA; V: TRBV25-1
CDR3: CATSDSGVPNTGELFF; DNA: TGTGCCACCAGTGACAGCGGGGTACCGAACACCGGGGAGCTGTTTTTT; size: few; J: TRBJ2-2; D: TRBD2; V: TRBV24-1
CDR3: CSVVTATYEQYF; DNA: TGCAGCGTTGTAACTGCCACCTACGAGCAGTACTTC; size: few; J: TRBJ2-7; D: NA; V: TRBV29-1
CDR3: CASSPMTRGSEQFF; DNA: TGTGCCAGCAGTCCTATGACTAGGGGGAGTGAGCAGTTCTTC; size: many; J: TRBJ2-1; D: NA; V: TRBV12-3/TRBV12-4
CDR3: CASSPLDGTREKLFF; DNA: TGTGCCAGCAGCCCCTTAGACGGGACAAGAGAAAAACTGTTTTTT; size: few; J: TRBJ1-4; D: NA; V: TRBV7-9
CDR3: CASSGGTLSGANVLTF; DNA: TGTGCCAGCAGTGGCGGGACTCTCTCTGGGGCCAACGTCCTGACTTTC; size: many; J: TRBJ2-6; D: NA; V: TRBV6-1
CDR3: CASTTLAGPDTQYF; DNA: TGTGCCAGCACCACCCTGGCAGGCCCAGATACGCAGTATTTT; size: few; J: TRBJ2-3; D: NA; V: TRBV2
CDR3: CASNPVRANEQFF; DNA: TGTGCCAGCAATCCCGTCCGGGCCAATGAGCAGTTCTTC; size: many; J: TRBJ2-1; D: NA; V: TRBV2
CDR3: CASSLGPSGSGGGNEQFF; DNA: TGCGCCAGCAGCTTGGGACCTTCCGGGAGCGGGGGGGGGAATGAGCAGTTCTTC; size: few; J: TRBJ2-1; D: TRBD2; V: TRBV5-1
CDR3: CSANQGSNEQFF; DNA: TGCAGCGCCAATCAGGGGAGCAATGAGCAGTTCTTC; size: NA; J: TRBJ2-1; D: NA; V: TRBV29-1
CDR3: CASSPRGVILTDTQYF; DNA: TGTGCCAGCAGTCCCCGAGGAGTCATCTTGACAGATACGCAGTATTTT; size: few; J: TRBJ2-3; D: NA; V: TRBV27
CDR3: CASSQAGALPYEQYF; DNA: TGCGCCAGCAGCCAAGCAGGGGCGCTCCCCTACGAGCAGTACTTC; size: NA; J: TRBJ2-7; D: NA; V: TRBV4-1
CDR3: CASSLAGQGTYEQYF; DNA: TGTGCCAGCAGCTTAGCCGGACAGGGTACCTACGAGCAGTACTTC; size: many; J: TRBJ2-7; D: TRBD1; V: TRBV11-2
CDR3: CASSYRGGYGYEQYF; DNA: TGTGCCAGCAGTTATCGGGGAGGCTATGGTTACGAGCAGTACTTC; size: once; J: TRBJ2-7; D: NA; V: TRBV6-2/TRBV6-3
CDR3: CASSIAGGITYEQYF; DNA: TGTGCCAGTAGTATCGCGGGGGGGATCACCTACGAGCAGTACTTC; size: NA; J: TRBJ2-7; D: TRBD2; V: TRBV19
CDR3: CASSQVPAGNQPQHF; DNA: TGCGCCAGCAGCCAAGTACCAGCCGGCAATCAGCCCCAGCATTTT; size: NA; J: TRBJ1-5; D: NA; V: TRBV4-1
CDR3: CASSLTDREVHEQYF; DNA: TGTGCCAGCAGTTTAACCGACAGGGAGGTCCACGAGCAGTACTTC; size: few; J: TRBJ2-7; D: NA; V: TRBV12-3/TRBV12-4
CDR3: CASSYSERTENTGELFF; DNA: TGTGCCAGCAGTTACTCGGAGCGGACCGAGAACACCGGGGAGCTGTTTTTT; size: few; J: TRBJ2-2; D: NA; V: TRBV6-5
CDR3: CASSQLRTVLETQYF; DNA: TGTGCCAGCAGTCAACTTAGGACAGTCCTGGAGACCCAGTACTTC; size: few; J: TRBJ2-5; D: NA; V: TRBV2
CDR3: CASSEGWGTGGRFF; DNA: TGTGCCAGCAGTGAAGGCTGGGGGACAGGGGGCCGGTTCTTC; size: many; J: TRBJ2-1; D: TRBD1; V: TRBV6-1
CDR3: CAIRSQRNSPLHF; DNA: TGTGCCATCAGATCGCAGAGAAATTCACCCCTCCACTTT; size: few; J: TRBJ1-6; D: NA; V: TRBV10-3
CDR3: CASSIPGTGGTYEQYF; DNA: TGCGCCAGCAGCATACCCGGGACAGGGGGGACCTACGAGCAGTACTTC; size: NA; J: TRBJ2-7; D: TRBD1; V: TRBV5-1
CDR3: CASSLSGVRGQTQYF; DNA: TGTGCCAGCAGCTTAAGCGGGGTCAGGGGGCAGACCCAGTACTTC; size: few; J: TRBJ2-5; D: NA; V: TRBV7-2
CDR3: CASSLIAGGHGEQFF; DNA: TGCGCCAGCAGCTTGATAGCGGGAGGCCATGGTGAGCAGTTCTTC; size: NA; J: TRBJ2-1; D: TRBD2; V: TRBV5-1
CDR3: CASSVGTGTDTQYF; DNA: TGTGCCAGCAGCGTAGGGACGGGCACAGATACGCAGTATTTT; size: many; J: TRBJ2-3; D: NA; V: TRBV5-5
CDR3: CASREQPSATYSNQPQHF; DNA: TGTGCCAGCAGGGAACAACCCTCCGCAACGTATAGCAATCAGCCCCAGCATTTT; size: few; J: TRBJ1-5; D: NA; V: TRBV6-2/TRBV6-3
CDR3: CASSPGKGPYGYTF; DNA: TGTGCCAGCAGCCCAGGGAAGGGTCCCTATGGCTACACCTTC; size: few; J: TRBJ1-2; D: NA; V: TRBV3-1
CDR3: CAGRKDTDFNTEAFF; DNA: TGTGCCGGAAGGAAGGACACAGACTTTAACACTGAAGCTTTCTTT; size: few; J: TRBJ1-1; D: NA; V: TRBV10-3
CDR3: CASRQDRGAGELFF; DNA: TGTGCCAGCAGACAGGACAGGGGGGCCGGGGAGCTGTTTTTT; size: few; J: TRBJ2-2; D: TRBD1; V: TRBV12-3/TRBV12-4
CDR3: CASSTTSTQWETQYF; DNA: TGCGCCAGCAGCACGACTAGTACCCAGTGGGAGACCCAGTACTTC; size: few; J: TRBJ2-5; D: NA; V: TRBV5-1
CDR3: CASSPISAGELFF; DNA: TGCGCCAGCAGCCCGATTAGTGCCGGGGAGCTGTTTTTT; size: few; J: TRBJ2-2; D: NA; V: TRBV5-1